This TCR beta chain was retrieved from a study of regulatory T cells. J lost 7 bases, V lost 7 bases, and 19 bases had no gene match. The germline gives CDR1 MDHEN, CDR2 SYDVKM. CDR3 size: 16 residues. The PCR used 52 TRBV and 13 TRBJ primers. Clones were sequenced by immunoSEQ multiplex PCR, and TCRdb holds only the in-frame ones, with some missing. This repertoire shows 20,000 or so clones, over 85% found once; its top ten account for around 3.3%. The receptor comes from a child under 10 years old with CD3G deficiency. The chain links TRBV28 to TRBJ2-7; TRBD1 agrees at 7 bases. What was sequenced was CD8+ T cells sorted from blood. The CDR3 sequence is CASTPGSRQGVREQYF. The CDR3 DNA sequence: TGTGCCAGCACCCCGGGGTCCCGCCAGGGGGTTCGAGAGCAGTACTTC.